The 26 T cell receptor beta chains below all came from one sample that was sequenced in a study of regulatory T cells in long-lasting Graves disease. Construction of TCR beta libraries relied on iRepertoire HTBI primers and on Arm-PCR targeting CDR3 regions. TCRdb called the multiplex PCR reads again in MiXCR, with one record for every CDR3 protein. The table has about 400,000 distinct CDR3 sequences, roughly 15% seen once. The time point was: newly diagnosed GD, antithyroid drugs for less than 3 months. PBMC-extracted RNA yielded the TCR library. Sequencing was performed on peripheral blood mononuclear cells (PBMCs), taken at new diagnosis, from a patient treated with antithyroid drugs. All receptors come from a female donor with Graves disease.

There are many counts of this clonotype. The genes are TRBV12-3 or TRBV12-4 and TRBJ1-6, with D hard to call. This CDR3 spans 15 amino acids. Trimming left V 5 bases short and J 7 bases short, with 15 bases between. The CDR3 is CASSQDLGSNSPLHF. The CDR3 DNA is TGTGCCAGCAGTCAGGACCTCGGATCAAATTCACCCCTCCACTTT.

In its sample, this clonotype was seen many times. This rearrangement joins TRBV11-2 to TRBJ2-3, with TRBD2 identical over 10 bases. CDR3 length: 17 residues. J lost 1 base, V lost 4 bases, and 8 bases had no gene match. Looked up from germline, CDR1 is SGHAT and CDR2 is FQNNGV. The CDR3 coding sequence is TGTGCCAGCAGCTCCCCGGAGCGGGGGGGTGGCACAGATACGCAGTATTTT. Translation: CASSSPERGGGTDTQYF.

This sequence joins TRBV4-3 and TRBJ2-5; TRBD2 agrees at 10 bases. The CDR3 consists of 17 residues. With 3 bases clipped from V and 3 bases from J, the junction kept 10 bases outside the gene matches. CDR1 is LGHNA, CDR2 YSLEER, per germline. CDR3 coding DNA: TGCGCCAGCAGCCAGGGGGCCGTACTAGCGGGGAAAGAGACCCAGTACTTC. Amino acid sequence: CASSQGAVLAGKETQYF.

This clonotype was detected ten times or more. V gene TRBV6-1 combines with J gene TRBJ2-7, with D perhaps given as TRBD1 or TRBD2 (6 bases each). The germline CDR1 and CDR2 sequences are MNHNS and SASEGT. Trimming stripped 6 bases from V and 3 bases from J, with 15 bases between. The CDR3 spans 14 residues. This chain's CDR3 is CASRRGVVGYEQYF. In DNA, the CDR3 is TGTGCCAGCAGGAGGGGGGTTGTTGGCTACGAGCAGTACTTC.

This clonotype was found many times. The DNA is omitted, as the CDR3 cannot be located on it reliably, and the CDR3 follows TCRdb's listing. V gene TRBV6-2 or TRBV6-3 combines with J gene TRBJ2-5; no DNA check was done on the table's D call, TRBD1. The CDR3 spans 13 residues, counting both ends. Germline V gene sequence: CDR1 MNHEY, CDR2 SVGEGT. The chain's CDR3 is CASSSSGTQTQYF.

This clonotype was seen repeatedly, ten times or more. The V and J genes are TRBV27 and TRBJ2-7; TRBD1 matches 7 bases. The CDR3 covers 14 residues. The trim removed 3 bases at V and 6 bases at J, leaving 8 bases unmatched. The germline gives CDR1 MNHEY, CDR2 SMNVEV (reference sequence). CDR3 loop: CASSFNRGVSEQYF. The CDR3 DNA follows: TGTGCCAGCAGTTTCAACAGGGGCGTAAGCGAGCAGTACTTC.

Many counts were recorded for this clonotype. The chain is built from TRBV29-1 and TRBJ2-1, with D tentatively TRBD1 or TRBD2 (5 bases each). This CDR3 has 13 amino acids. The ends were cut back, 4 bases at V and 2 bases at J, with 9 bases in the middle. CDR1 and CDR2 from the germline V gene are SQVTM and ANQGSEA. CDR3 sequence: CSVVGTAYNEQFF. In DNA, the CDR3 is TGCAGCGTTGTCGGGACGGCCTACAATGAGCAGTTCTTC.

This clonotype was recorded at least ten times. The genes are TRBV27 and TRBJ2-3; tentatively, D is TRBD2 (6 bases). This CDR3 is built from 17 residues. CDR1 is MNHEY, CDR2 SMNVEV, per germline (reference sequence). The V gene lost 1 base and the J gene lost 6 bases, with 20 bases spanning the gap. CDR3 region: CASSLLGGPSEFDTQYF. CDR3 sequence (DNA): TGTGCCAGCAGTTTATTAGGAGGGCCCTCCGAATTTGATACGCAGTATTTT.

V is TRBV10-3 and J is TRBJ2-3, with TRBD2 identical over 7 bases. Germline V gene lookup returns CDR1 ENHRY and CDR2 SYGVKD. The CDR3 is 16 residues long. Trimming cost V 3 bases and J 3 bases; bases outside gene matches: 9. CDR3 in DNA: TGTGCCATCAGTGACCCCGTAGCCGGGAGGACAGATACGCAGTATTTT. Encoded protein: CAISDPVAGRTDTQYF.

This clonotype was seen ten or more times. CDR3 sequence: CASSPLTESYGYTF. The CDR3, as DNA: TGTGCCAGCAGTCCGTTGACAGAGTCCTATGGCTACACCTTC. V is TRBV27 and J is TRBJ1-2; maybe TRBD1 (5 bases). Germline-derived CDR1 and CDR2 are MNHEY and SMNVEV (reference sequence). The CDR3 length is 14 residues. V gave up 5 bases and J gave up 4 bases, with 14 bases separating them.

This clonotype occurred many times. The chain uses TRBV7-9 and TRBJ1-5; D ambiguous. V lost 5 bases and J lost 1, with 9 bases in between. There are 14 residues in the CDR3. Germline values: CDR1 SEHNR, CDR2 FQNEAQ (reference sequence). This CDR3 reads CASSHGGSNQPQHF. The DNA of the CDR3 is TGTGCCAGCAGCCACGGAGGGAGCAATCAGCCCCAGCATTTT.

The chain combines TRBV20-1 with TRBJ2-3; 7 bases line up with TRBD1. Germline CDR1 reads DFQATT; CDR2 reads SNEGSKA (reference sequence). CDR3 size: 14 residues. The ends lost 4 bases at V and 4 bases at J; junction bases unmatched: 8. The CDR3 reads CSAIDRVISDTQYF. CDR3 DNA: TGCAGTGCTATAGACAGGGTAATTTCAGATACGCAGTATTTT.

The chain combines TRBV5-6 with TRBJ2-3; TRBD2 might be the D (6 bases). The CDR3 extends over 16 amino acids. Germline CDR1 SGHDT, CDR2 YYEEEE. V dropped 1 base and J dropped 1 base, with 13 bases sitting between them. CDR3 amino acids: CASSLRGLPGTDTQYF. CDR3 coding DNA: TGTGCCAGCAGCTTGCGGGGACTTCCTGGCACAGATACGCAGTATTTT.

There are many counts of this clonotype. J is TRBJ1-1 and V is TRBV12-3 or TRBV12-4; D is uncertain. Trimming left V 4 bases short and J 3 bases short, with 12 bases between. This CDR3 spans 14 amino acids. The CDR3 sequence: CASSSTVEYTEAFF. DNA for the CDR3: TGTGCCAGCAGTTCGACGGTCGAGTACACTGAAGCTTTCTTT.

This clonotype has more than one count but fewer than ten. This chain links TRBV6-2 or TRBV6-3 with TRBJ2-7, with 11 bases lining up with TRBD2. V gave up 5 bases and J gave up 2 bases; unmatched junction bases: 8. The germline V gene has CDR1 MNHEY and CDR2 SVGEGT. The CDR3 has 16 amino acids. The CDR3 sequence: CASSKRTSGSPYEQYF. CDR3 coding DNA: TGTGCCAGCAGTAAACGGACTAGCGGGTCACCCTACGAGCAGTACTTC.

This clonotype has at least ten counts. The rearrangement uses TRBV15 and TRBJ2-5; 8 bases fit TRBD2. Germline CDR1 is LNHNV and CDR2 is YYDKDF (reference sequence). Trimming removed 3 bases from V and 1 base from J; junction bases left unmatched: 4. The CDR3 totals 15 residues. The CDR3 protein is CATSRTSALQETQYF. CDR3 DNA sequence: TGTGCCACCAGCAGGACTAGCGCGCTCCAAGAGACCCAGTACTTC.

In its sample, this clonotype was seen many times. V usage is TRBV7-9 and J usage is TRBJ1-1, with a possible D match to TRBD1 (6 bases). V was trimmed by 1 base and J by 0 bases, leaving 12 bases between them. The germline V gene encodes CDR1 SEHNR and CDR2 FQNEAQ (reference sequence). The CDR3 consists of 16 residues. This CDR3 is CASSLGGQLMNTEAFF. For the CDR3, the DNA is TGTGCCAGCAGCTTAGGGGGACAACTCATGAACACTGAAGCTTTCTTT.

This rearrangement joins TRBV4-1 to TRBJ1-2, with 7 positions matching TRBD1. The CDR3 length is 16 residues. The trim removed 2 bases at V and 6 bases at J, leaving 12 bases unmatched. CDR1 and CDR2 from the germline V gene are MGHRA and YSYEKL. The CDR3 region has the DNA TGCGCCAGCAGCCAATTGCCGGGACAGATATCTGATGGCTACACCTTC. It codes for CASSQLPGQISDGYTF.

V is TRBV27 and J is TRBJ1-2, with 9 bases identical to TRBD1. The CDR3 covers 20 residues. Germline V gene lookup returns CDR1 MNHEY and CDR2 SMNVEV (reference sequence). The J segment lost 4 bases and the V segment lost 6 bases, leaving 24 bases of the junction unmatched. The CDR3 DNA follows: TGTGCCAGCAGCCTTAGCGCCGGGACAGGGTCGGAAAGAGGTTCCTATGGCTACACCTTC. It specifies CASSLSAGTGSERGSYGYTF.

This clonotype was counted at least ten times. The V call is TRBV9, the J call TRBJ1-1; D is ambiguous. CDR1 is SGDLS, CDR2 YYNGEE, per germline. With 3 bases removed from V and 0 bases from J, the gap between germline ends came to 6 bases. The CDR3 runs to 13 residues. As DNA, the CDR3 is TGTGCCAGCAGCGCTGATATGAACACTGAAGCTTTCTTT. It yields the protein CASSADMNTEAFF.

This clonotype was seen many times. The chain recombines TRBV6-2 or TRBV6-3 with TRBJ2-3; no clear D gene. V was trimmed by 0 bases and J by 0 bases, leaving 10 bases between them. The CDR3 totals 16 residues. CDR1 is MNHEY and CDR2 is SVGEGT in the germline V gene. The CDR3 DNA reads TGTGCCAGCAGTTACTCGCCCGGAATAAGCACAGATACGCAGTATTTT. Encoded protein: CASSYSPGISTDTQYF.

The table lists this clonotype with many counts. V gene TRBV7-9 combines with J gene TRBJ2-5, with 8 bases identical to TRBD1. Per germline, CDR1 SEHNR and CDR2 FQNEAQ (reference sequence). V was clipped by 3 bases and J by 2 bases; unmatched bases: 11. The CDR3 length is 17 residues. The CDR3 nucleotides read TGTGCCAGCAGCTTCAAAAGGACAGGGTTATTTCAAGAGACCCAGTACTTC. It translates to CASSFKRTGLFQETQYF.

This clonotype was seen many times. The chain carries TRBV27 and TRBJ2-1; 9 nucleotides line up with TRBD1. This CDR3 is 15 amino acids long. The V gene's germline CDR1 is MNHEY and CDR2 SMNVEV (reference sequence). J lost 4 bases, V lost 5 bases, and 6 bases had no gene match. Written as DNA, the CDR3 is TGTGCCAGCAGTACATCCGGGACAGGGTACAATGAGCAGTTCTTC. The encoded protein is CASSTSGTGYNEQFF.

This clonotype was counted many times. CDR3 in DNA: TGTGCCAGCAGTTACGCGACTAGCGGGAGAAAAGTGGGGGGCTACAATGAGCAGTTCTTC. Encoded protein: CASSYATSGRKVGGYNEQFF. The V call is TRBV6-2 or TRBV6-3, the J call TRBJ2-1, with 12 bases aligning to TRBD2. From germline, CDR1 is MNHEY and CDR2 SVGEGT. Trimming at V came to 2 bases and at J to 3 bases, leaving 14 bases not matched to a gene. The CDR3 length is 20 residues.

The sample holds many counts of this clonotype. The rearrangement joins TRBV5-1 to TRBJ1-1, with a possible D match to TRBD1 (6 bases). The ends were cut back, 4 bases at V and 8 bases at J, with 15 bases in the middle. This CDR3 contains 13 residues. Looked up from germline, CDR1 is SGHRS and CDR2 is YFSETQ. CDR3 region: CASSAQIQGEAFF. DNA for the CDR3: TGCGCCAGCAGCGCACAAATCCAGGGGGAAGCTTTCTTT.

The table lists this clonotype with many counts. The V call is TRBV5-5, the J call TRBJ1-4, with D hard to call. V was cut by 0 bases and J by 8 bases, with 11 bases left in between. The CDR3 length is 14 residues. Germline loops: CDR1 SGHKS, CDR2 YYEKEE (reference sequence). The CDR3 region has the DNA TGTGCCAGCAGCTTGGCAATGGAAGTGGAAAAACTGTTTTTT. It translates to CASSLAMEVEKLFF. Looking up the rest from reference TRBV5-5 and TRBJ1-4 gives the full variable domain: DAGVTQSPTHLIKTRGQQVTLRCSPISGHKSVSWYQQVLGQGPQFIFQYYEKEERGRGNFPDRFSARQFPNYSSELNVNALLLGDSALYLCASSLAMEVEKLFFGSGTQLSVL.